This note documents a single T cell receptor beta chain sequence. This clonotype was picked up a small number of times. Which antigen it targets is not known. No much larger clonotype is one base removed from it; base qualities were not supplied. Receptor amplification or capture employed RACE. The run used a NextSeq 500. During library preparation, unique molecular identifiers were attached to individual cDNA molecules so that TCRs could be counted quantitatively and reproducibly. Each blood RNA sample was used to sequence both TCR alpha and TCR beta chains. The study's own analysis went as follows. A median of roughly 98,000 TCRs per sample was observed, with a range of roughly 20,000 to 700,000. V, J and CDR3 annotation of the TCR reads was performed with the Decombinator software suite. Every sample was subsampled to the same number of TCRs (28,000) for the PS versus PT1 abundance plots. Expanded TCRs were defined as absent before sensitization and observed at least eight times at the 2-week time point. TCRdb reran the public reads through fastp at Q25 and MiXCR, keeping productive beta chains. Rows with a matching CDR3 protein are joined into one entry that keeps the most common DNA and genes. V and J calls and clone size were set by TCRdb, not the authors. The sample table shows roughly 100,000 distinct CDR3 sequences, and approximately 12% are seen once. The ten largest make up around 1.5% of the sample.

This sample is drawn from a study of human T cells and chemical hapten exposure (dated by TCRdb to the early 2020s). For the wider study: For sensitization, 2% DPC in acetone was applied to a 2 cm by 2 cm area of upper inner arm skin. Weekly therapeutic DPC doses were additionally applied to the scalp of patients throughout the approximately 25-week study period. Patch testing was performed on the upper back with Finn chambers containing 0.01% DPC, and the patch tests were scored after 6 days according to International Contact Dermatitis Research Group standards. The mostly female patient cohort included alopecia areata with under or over 50% scalp involvement, alopecia totalis and alopecia universalis. The libraries were sequenced as a pool, and the TCR yield per sample differed mostly because of small variations in library volumes within the pool. In alopecia patients, the study followed how the peripheral blood TCR repertoire changed in vivo over primary and secondary sensitization to diphenylcyclopropenone (DPC), a hapten. Blood was sampled from patients pre-sensitization (week 0) and at 2, 6 and about 24 weeks after DPC sensitization. For TCR sequencing, blood came from about 28 alopecia patients at anywhere from one to four time points (pre-sensitization, 2, 6 and 24 weeks). Here is what the overall study found, with its caveats: The number of TCRs above 1 in 1000 frequency did not change with DPC sensitization; there was no evidence of global repertoire structure alterations. Alopecia, a presumed autoimmune disease, was present in all patients, so the immune response of the patients might differ from that of healthy individuals. Expanded TCRs formed significantly more large CDR3 similarity clusters than pre-sensitization or healthy control sets, consistent with antigen-driven responses. Patch test score was positively correlated with the number of PT1 expanded TCRs, with significance at thresholds 8, 16 and 32 but not at 4. Repeated subsampling changed both the strength of the expansion versus patch-test correlation and the threshold at which the correlation became significant.

The time point label on this specimen signifies: pre-sensitization, week 0. In light of the paper, this sample's treatment or condition label describes: therapeutic diphenylcyclopropenone sensitization with weekly scalp DPC. Blood at each patch-test visit was drawn before the patch test was applied. Patients were considered eligible if aged 18 to 70, diagnosed with alopecia and deemed suitable for DPC therapy, and patients were excluded if pregnant. Total RNA was extracted from unfractionated whole blood collected in Tempus Blood RNA tubes. In the germline V gene, CDR1 corresponds to SGHVS and CDR2 to FQNEAQ. Deletion took 3 bases off V and 7 bases off J, with a span of 22 bases between the germline ends. From the cysteine through the phenylalanine, the CDR3 covers 17 amino acids. The entry retains the CDR3 DNA only, 51 bases that are in frame from base 1.

Sequences were derived from whole blood, sampled in connection with sensitization to the hapten diphenylcyclopropenone (DPC). The sequence is built from TRBV7-8 and TRBJ2-4; the D segment is perhaps TRBD1 or TRBD2, each sharing 5 matched bases. The sequence derives from a woman between 45 and 65 years old with alopecia areata. Some clones in this sample may be carry-over from other donors' samples. The DNA is TGTGCCAGCAGCTTTGAGGAATGGGGGACCCGCGGGAACATTCAGTACTTC. Its coded protein is CASSFEEWGTRGNIQYF.